Shown below are 4 T cell receptor beta chains from a single sample sequenced in a study of blood T cell repertoires in COVID-19. The assay was immunoSEQ multiplex PCR, and TCRdb's table has in-frame clones only and misses some. The data show roughly 230,000 clones, 80% to 95% seen once. The sample comprised peripheral blood. These TCRs come from a man in his thirties or forties with COVID-19, enrolled during active disease.

This rearrangement joins TRBV27 to TRBJ2-1; D might be TRBD1 (6 bases). V gave up 7 bases and J gave up 6 bases, with 13 bases separating them. The CDR3 is 13 amino acids. Germline CDR1 MNHEY, CDR2 SMNVEV (reference sequence). CDR3 loop: CASTHDRSNEQFF. In nucleotides, the CDR3 is TGTGCCAGCACCCACGACAGGTCCAATGAGCAGTTCTTC.

Turning to this clone: Other DNA sequences in the same sample also yield this CDR3. The chain combines TRBV7-2 with TRBJ1-2, with TRBD1 identical over 8 bases. This CDR3 region has 13 residues. CDR1 is SGHTA, CDR2 FQGNSA, per germline. Losses at the gene ends were 6 bases for V and 3 bases for J; bases not matched to a gene: 3. CDR3 loop: CASSPTGDYGYTF. The CDR3 DNA is TGTGCCAGCAGTCCGACAGGGGACTATGGCTACACCTTC.

As for this clone: One end of the junction fails to match germline, which may point to a read error. V gene TRBV12-3 or TRBV12-4 combines with J gene TRBJ1-4; TRBD1 is a possible D gene (6 bases). This CDR3 is 11 amino acids long. CDR3 loop: CASSSHRALSF. CDR3 DNA: TGTGCCAGCAGTTCCCACAGGGCGCTCAGCTTT.

The rearrangement uses TRBV5-1 and TRBJ1-2; weak D call: TRBD1 (6 bases). The CDR3 has 16 residues. Germline V lookup: CDR1 SGHRS, CDR2 YFSETQ. Trimming removed 6 bases from V and 1 base from J, with 19 bases in between. CDR3 residues: CASKPGGAKSNYGYTF. CDR3 DNA sequence: TGCGCCAGCAAGCCTGGGGGCGCGAAAAGTAACTATGGCTACACCTTC. Based on the CDR3 plus reference TRBV5-1 and TRBJ1-2, the full variable domain is KAGVTQTPRYLIKTRGQQVTLSCSPISGHRSVSWYQQTPGQGLQFLFEYFSETQRNKGNFPGRFSGRQFSNSRSEMNVSTLELGDSALYLCASKPGGAKSNYGYTFGSGTRLTVV.